This entry lists 9 T cell receptor beta chains sequenced from one sample in a study of CD8 T cells in ankylosing spondylitis. TCRdb called the 5' RACE reads again in MiXCR, with one record for every CDR3 protein. This sample has 200,000 to 300,000 distinct CDR3 sequences, with over 9.5% found just once. Sequences were obtained from blood, either unsorted or a sorted T cell fraction (not recorded which). Receptor source: a male donor with ankylosing spondylitis or in good health (not recorded which).

There are many counts of this clonotype. The chain links TRBV11-2 to TRBJ2-3; 7 bases are a match to TRBD1. In germline, CDR1 is SGHAT, CDR2 FQNNGV. The CDR3 consists of 16 residues. Unmatched junction bases numbered 5, after V lost 1 base and J lost 1 base. The CDR3, as DNA: TGTGCCAGCAGCTTAGGATTCCAGGGGGGCACAGATACGCAGTATTTT. Translation gives CASSLGFQGGTDTQYF. The variable domain in full, with the rest retrieved from reference TRBV11-2 and TRBJ2-3, is EAGVAQSPRYKIIEKRQSVAFWCNPISGHATLYWYQQILGQGPKLLIQFQNNGVVDDSQLPKDRFSAERLKGVDSTLKIQPAKLEDSAVYLCASSLGFQGGTDTQYFGPGTRLTVL.

This clonotype was seen repeatedly, ten times or more. The genes are TRBV10-3 and TRBJ1-4, with 7 bases aligning to TRBD1. The germline V gene has CDR1 ENHRY and CDR2 SYGVKD. This CDR3 contains 14 residues. The J segment lost 7 bases and the V segment lost 10 bases, leaving 12 bases of the junction unmatched. CDR3 in amino acids: CASRRDSGGEKLFF. Here the CDR3 DNA reads TGTGCCAGCAGGAGGGACAGTGGGGGTGAAAAACTGTTTTTT.

This clonotype was seen repeatedly, ten times or more. The gene calls are TRBV7-6 and TRBJ2-1; TRBD2 agrees at 10 bases. Looked up from germline, CDR1 is SGHVS and CDR2 is FNYEAQ. J was trimmed by 0 bases and V by 2 bases; bases with no gene match: 10. This CDR3 comprises 19 residues. The CDR3 reads CASSLSSGRAESSYNEQFF. In DNA, the CDR3 is TGTGCCAGCAGCTTATCCAGCGGGAGGGCCGAGAGCTCCTACAATGAGCAGTTCTTC.

The rearrangement links TRBV5-1 to TRBJ1-2, with 8 bases fitting TRBD1. Germline V lookup: CDR1 SGHRS, CDR2 YFSETQ. V was pared by 0 bases and J by 5 bases, with 3 bases of the junction left unmatched. This CDR3 is built from 14 residues. CDR3 sequence: CASSLATGGYGYTF. The CDR3 DNA is TGCGCCAGCAGCTTGGCTACAGGGGGGTATGGCTACACCTTC.

This clonotype was recorded many times. This chain links TRBV7-2 with TRBJ1-3; D not resolved. CDR1 is SGHTA, CDR2 FQGNSA, per germline. Trimming cost V 6 bases and J 0 bases, with 12 bases left between them. The CDR3 totals 15 residues. The CDR3 sequence is CASRREVSSGNTIYF. As DNA, the CDR3 is TGTGCCAGCAGGAGGGAGGTTAGCTCTGGAAACACCATATATTTT.

This clonotype was recorded at least ten times. The chain links TRBV30 to TRBJ1-3; the D is unclear. CDR3 length equals 13 residues. CDR1 is GTSNPN and CDR2 is SVGIG in the germline V gene (reference sequence). V lost 5 bases and J lost 2, with 10 bases in between. The CDR3 region has the DNA TGTGCCTGGGATGTCCAGACTGGAAACACCATATATTTT. Translated, it gives CAWDVQTGNTIYF.

This clonotype showed up many times. CDR3 protein: CASSQENRAGETQYF. Written as DNA, the CDR3 is TGTGCCAGCAGCCAAGAAAACAGGGCGGGGGAGACCCAGTACTTC. This rearrangement joins TRBV4-2 to TRBJ2-5, with D possibly being TRBD1 or TRBD2 (6 bases each). CDR1 and CDR2 (germline): LGHNA, YNFKEQ. The CDR3 extends over 15 amino acids. Trimming cost V 0 bases and J 5 bases, with 13 bases left between them.

The gene calls are TRBV20-1 and TRBJ2-5; no reliable D call. The CDR3 spans 13 residues. CDR1 and CDR2 (germline): DFQATT, SNEGSKA (reference sequence). The germline V and J ends were trimmed by 5 bases and 4 bases, with 14 bases remaining between them. The CDR3 nucleotides are TGCAGTGCTCGCCCCCGGATGGTAGAGACCCAGTACTTC. Protein product: CSARPRMVETQYF.

This clonotype was seen ten or more times. The chain couples TRBV6-1 to TRBJ2-2; D is perhaps TRBD1 or TRBD2 (6 bases each). There are 19 residues in the CDR3. Per the germline V gene, CDR1 is MNHNS and CDR2 is SASEGT. V was clipped by 2 bases and J by 0 bases, with 19 bases between them. The chain's CDR3 is CASSEIGGPGASNTGELFF. The CDR3 DNA follows: TGTGCCAGCAGTGAAATAGGAGGGCCAGGGGCTTCGAACACCGGGGAGCTGTTTTTT.